A selection of T cell receptor beta chains follows, all from one sample in a study of blood T cell repertoires in COVID-19. The repertoire was sequenced with immunoSEQ multiplex PCR; TCRdb's copy has only in-frame clones and lacks some. Of 200,000 to 250,000 clones in the sample, around 80% were seen once. What was sequenced was peripheral blood. The receptors come from a woman of 80 years or more with acute or convalescent COVID-19. Each CDR3 is given with its conserved first and last residue. Fields, in order: J gene, clone size, V gene, D gene, CDR3 protein, CDR3 DNA. The D gene is left open where the match is weak. Only some rows state a clone size, as once, few, many or a class for expanded clones.

j_gene: TRBJ2-3; abundance: NA; v_gene: TRBV28; d_gene: NA; CDR3aa: CASITPVAGDTQYF; CDR3nt: TGTGCCAGCATCACCCCGGTCGCGGGAGATACGCAGTATTTT
j_gene: TRBJ1-2; abundance: NA; v_gene: TRBV7-9; d_gene: NA; CDR3aa: CASTRAGVTYGYTF; CDR3nt: TGTGCCAGCACCCGGGCCGGGGTTACCTATGGCTACACCTTC
j_gene: TRBJ2-3; abundance: NA; v_gene: TRBV7-8; d_gene: NA; CDR3aa: CASSQVGSRTDTQYF; CDR3nt: TGTGCCAGCAGCCAAGTCGGGAGTCGGACAGATACGCAGTATTTT
j_gene: TRBJ2-2; abundance: NA; v_gene: TRBV2; d_gene: TRBD2; CDR3aa: CASSERGLAGSGELFF; CDR3nt: TGTGCCAGCAGTGAGCGAGGACTAGCGGGATCCGGGGAGCTGTTTTTT
j_gene: TRBJ2-3; abundance: once; v_gene: TRBV21-1; d_gene: NA; CDR3aa: CASSKPLAGGPDTQYF; CDR3nt: TGTGCCAGCAGCAAACCTCTAGCGGGGGGCCCAGATACGCAGTATTTT
j_gene: TRBJ1-5; abundance: NA; v_gene: TRBV2; d_gene: NA; CDR3aa: CASSETMSSNQPQHF; CDR3nt: TGTGCCAGCAGTGAAACCATGAGTAGCAATCAGCCCCAGCATTTT
j_gene: TRBJ1-1; abundance: NA; v_gene: TRBV7-9; d_gene: NA; CDR3aa: CASSLFTNRVPEAFF; CDR3nt: TGTGCCAGCAGCTTATTCACGAACAGGGTTCCTGAAGCTTTCTTT
j_gene: TRBJ2-3; abundance: NA; v_gene: TRBV10-3; d_gene: NA; CDR3aa: CAISGTRGGTDTQYF; CDR3nt: TGTGCCATCAGTGGCACTCGCGGGGGCACAGATACGCAGTATTTT
j_gene: TRBJ2-7; abundance: NA; v_gene: TRBV9; d_gene: TRBD2; CDR3aa: CASSVDGTSGNPSYEQYF; CDR3nt: TGTGCCAGCAGCGTAGATGGGACTAGCGGGAACCCCTCCTACGAGCAGTACTTC
j_gene: TRBJ2-2; abundance: NA; v_gene: TRBV21-1; d_gene: NA; CDR3aa: CASSKRLASTGELFF; CDR3nt: TGTGCCAGCAGCAAAAGGCTAGCGAGCACCGGGGAGCTGTTTTTT
j_gene: TRBJ1-3; abundance: NA; v_gene: TRBV19; d_gene: NA; CDR3aa: CASRTEKGNTIYF; CDR3nt: TGTGCCAGTAGGACGGAGAAGGGAAACACCATATATTTT
j_gene: TRBJ1-5; abundance: NA; v_gene: TRBV30; d_gene: NA; CDR3aa: CAWSVFQGNQPQHF; CDR3nt: TGTGCCTGGAGTGTATTCCAGGGCAATCAGCCCCAGCATTTT
j_gene: TRBJ2-7; abundance: few; v_gene: TRBV4-3; d_gene: NA; CDR3aa: CASSQGRGREQYF; CDR3nt: TGCGCCAGCAGCCAAGGGAGGGGTCGAGAGCAGTACTTC
j_gene: TRBJ2-5; abundance: NA; v_gene: TRBV6-2/TRBV6-3; d_gene: TRBD2; CDR3aa: CASSYAGVQETQYF; CDR3nt: TGTGCCAGCAGTTACGCGGGGGTCCAAGAGACCCAGTACTTC
j_gene: TRBJ1-1; abundance: NA; v_gene: TRBV15; d_gene: NA; CDR3aa: CATSTGIKTEAFF; CDR3nt: TGTGCCACCAGCACAGGGATCAAGACTGAAGCTTTCTTT
j_gene: TRBJ1-1; abundance: NA; v_gene: TRBV18; d_gene: TRBD1; CDR3aa: CASSPLQGAEAFF; CDR3nt: TGTGCCAGCTCACCGTTACAGGGGGCTGAAGCTTTCTTT
j_gene: TRBJ1-1; abundance: NA; v_gene: TRBV3-1/TRBV3-2; d_gene: NA; CDR3aa: CASSQGWSRDTEAFF; CDR3nt: TGTGCCAGCAGCCAGGGGTGGTCGAGGGACACTGAAGCTTTCTTT
j_gene: TRBJ2-5; abundance: NA; v_gene: TRBV11-2; d_gene: TRBD2; CDR3aa: CASSFSRAGGKETQYF; CDR3nt: TGTGCCAGCAGCTTTTCTAGAGCGGGAGGGAAGGAGACCCAGTACTTC
j_gene: TRBJ1-2; abundance: NA; v_gene: TRBV7-5; d_gene: NA; CDR3aa: CVRSLSKGDRGQNYGYTF; CDR3nt: TGTGTCAGAAGCTTGAGTAAGGGGGACAGGGGGCAGAACTATGGCTACACCTTC
j_gene: TRBJ2-1; abundance: NA; v_gene: TRBV6-5; d_gene: TRBD2; CDR3aa: CASSYEGGPYNEQFF; CDR3nt: TGTGCCAGCAGTTACGAGGGAGGGCCTTACAATGAGCAGTTCTTC
j_gene: TRBJ2-7; abundance: NA; v_gene: TRBV21-1; d_gene: NA; CDR3aa: CASSKRLAGEKYEQYF; CDR3nt: TGTGCCAGCAGCAAAAGACTAGCGGGGGAGAAGTACGAGCAGTACTTC
j_gene: TRBJ1-5; abundance: NA; v_gene: TRBV7-2; d_gene: NA; CDR3aa: CASSLAPGSYSNQPQHF; CDR3nt: TGTGCCAGCAGCTTAGCGCCGGGATCCTATAGCAATCAGCCCCAGCATTTT
j_gene: TRBJ2-3; abundance: once; v_gene: TRBV7-2; d_gene: NA; CDR3aa: CASSTSRIYGTDTQYF; CDR3nt: TGTGCCAGCAGCACTAGCCGGATCTATGGCACAGATACGCAGTATTTT
j_gene: TRBJ1-4; abundance: NA; v_gene: TRBV7-9; d_gene: NA; CDR3aa: CASSLAGGSNEKLFF; CDR3nt: TGTGCCAGCAGCTTAGCGGGGGGATCTAATGAAAAACTGTTTTTT
j_gene: TRBJ1-5; abundance: NA; v_gene: TRBV30; d_gene: TRBD1; CDR3aa: CAWRPRQGFSNQPQHF; CDR3nt: TGTGCCTGGAGACCACGACAGGGGTTTAGCAATCAGCCCCAGCATTTT
j_gene: TRBJ1-3; abundance: NA; v_gene: TRBV7-8; d_gene: NA; CDR3aa: CASSLSGLGNTIYF; CDR3nt: TGTGCCAGCAGCTTATCAGGGCTTGGAAACACCATATATTTT
j_gene: TRBJ2-2; abundance: NA; v_gene: TRBV13; d_gene: NA; CDR3aa: CASNKGGNTGELFF; CDR3nt: TGTGCCAGCAATAAAGGCGGGAACACCGGGGAGCTGTTTTTT
j_gene: TRBJ1-1; abundance: few; v_gene: TRBV7-2; d_gene: NA; CDR3aa: CASSSGQLNTEAFF; CDR3nt: TGTGCCAGCAGCTCAGGACAGCTGAACACTGAAGCTTTCTTT
j_gene: TRBJ2-1; abundance: few; v_gene: TRBV6-5; d_gene: NA; CDR3aa: CASRIDGVSYNEQFF; CDR3nt: TGTGCCAGCAGGATAGACGGAGTCTCCTACAATGAGCAGTTCTTC
j_gene: TRBJ1-3; abundance: NA; v_gene: TRBV4-2; d_gene: NA; CDR3aa: CASSQDTGSPSLGNTIYF; CDR3nt: TGTGCCAGCAGCCAAGATACAGGGTCGCCTTCTCTTGGAAACACCATATATTTT
j_gene: TRBJ2-5; abundance: NA; v_gene: TRBV19; d_gene: NA; CDR3aa: CASSILGRQAQETQYF; CDR3nt: TGTGCCAGTAGTATTCTCGGTCGACAGGCCCAAGAGACCCAGTACTTC
j_gene: TRBJ1-3; abundance: NA; v_gene: TRBV19; d_gene: NA; CDR3aa: CASKQQGSGNTIYF; CDR3nt: TGTGCCAGTAAACAACAGGGCTCTGGAAACACCATATATTTT
j_gene: TRBJ1-5; abundance: NA; v_gene: TRBV28; d_gene: TRBD1; CDR3aa: CASSFLGQGALQPQHF; CDR3nt: TGTGCCAGCAGTTTTTTAGGACAGGGGGCACTTCAGCCCCAGCATTTT
j_gene: TRBJ2-1; abundance: NA; v_gene: TRBV5-4; d_gene: TRBD2; CDR3aa: CASSEGLASYNEQFF; CDR3nt: TGTGCCAGCAGCGAAGGACTAGCATCTTACAATGAGCAGTTCTTC
j_gene: TRBJ2-1; abundance: NA; v_gene: TRBV19; d_gene: TRBD2; CDR3aa: CASKTGTSGSNEQFF; CDR3nt: TGTGCCAGTAAGACCGGGACTAGCGGGAGCAATGAGCAGTTCTTC
j_gene: TRBJ1-5; abundance: NA; v_gene: TRBV30; d_gene: NA; CDR3aa: CAWNFGSGGLNQPQHF; CDR3nt: TGTGCCTGGAATTTTGGGTCTGGGGGCCTCAATCAGCCCCAGCATTTT
j_gene: TRBJ1-5; abundance: NA; v_gene: TRBV27; d_gene: TRBD1; CDR3aa: CASSPPGQGNQPQHF; CDR3nt: TGTGCCAGCAGCCCCCCCGGACAGGGGAATCAGCCCCAGCATTTT
j_gene: TRBJ2-2; abundance: few; v_gene: TRBV19; d_gene: TRBD2; CDR3aa: CATSQNGIREGQTGELFF; CDR3nt: TGTGCCACCTCTCAAAACGGGATTCGGGAGGGCCAAACCGGGGAGCTGTTTTTT
j_gene: TRBJ1-4; abundance: NA; v_gene: TRBV4-2; d_gene: NA; CDR3aa: CASSQDGRRGEKLFF; CDR3nt: TGTGCCAGCAGCCAAGATGGGAGACGCGGGGAAAAACTGTTTTTT
j_gene: TRBJ2-2; abundance: NA; v_gene: TRBV12-5; d_gene: NA; CDR3aa: CASGSGVVTGELFF; CDR3nt: TGTGCTAGTGGGTCTGGAGTAGTGACCGGGGAGCTGTTTTTT
j_gene: TRBJ1-2; abundance: NA; v_gene: TRBV5-1; d_gene: TRBD1; CDR3aa: CASRQATGGADGYTF; CDR3nt: TGCGCCAGCAGACAAGCGACAGGGGGCGCCGATGGCTACACCTTC
j_gene: TRBJ2-5; abundance: NA; v_gene: TRBV7-2; d_gene: NA; CDR3aa: CASSLSRGQETQYF; CDR3nt: TGTGCCAGCAGCTTATCCCGGGGACAAGAGACCCAGTACTTC
j_gene: TRBJ1-1; abundance: NA; v_gene: TRBV7-2; d_gene: TRBD1; CDR3aa: CASSLARQGFGPEAFF; CDR3nt: TGTGCCAGCAGCTTAGCGAGACAGGGGTTTGGACCTGAAGCTTTCTTT
j_gene: TRBJ1-4; abundance: NA; v_gene: TRBV2; d_gene: TRBD1; CDR3aa: CASSGDRAGEKLFF; CDR3nt: TGTGCCAGCAGTGGGGACAGGGCGGGCGAAAAACTGTTTTTT
j_gene: TRBJ2-7; abundance: few; v_gene: TRBV30; d_gene: NA; CDR3aa: CAWSIGNYEQYF; CDR3nt: TGTGCCTGGAGTATCGGGAACTACGAGCAGTACTTC
j_gene: TRBJ2-7; abundance: NA; v_gene: TRBV18; d_gene: TRBD1; CDR3aa: CASSPFQGAQDEQYF; CDR3nt: TGTGCCAGCTCACCATTTCAGGGGGCCCAAGACGAGCAGTACTTC
j_gene: TRBJ2-5; abundance: NA; v_gene: TRBV5-1; d_gene: TRBD1; CDR3aa: CASSWGTAIQETQYF; CDR3nt: TGCGCCAGCAGCTGGGGGACAGCTATTCAAGAGACCCAGTACTTC
j_gene: TRBJ1-1; abundance: NA; v_gene: TRBV7-3; d_gene: NA; CDR3aa: CASSLSGGNTEAFF; CDR3nt: TGTGCCAGCAGCTTAAGTGGCGGGAACACTGAAGCTTTCTTT
j_gene: TRBJ2-7; abundance: NA; v_gene: TRBV18; d_gene: TRBD1; CDR3aa: CASSPGQGAYEQYF; CDR3nt: TGTGCCAGCTCACCGGGACAGGGGGCCTACGAGCAGTACTTC
j_gene: TRBJ1-3; abundance: NA; v_gene: TRBV7-9; d_gene: NA; CDR3aa: CASSSSGLGNTIYF; CDR3nt: TGTGCCAGCAGCTCCTCAGGTCTTGGAAACACCATATATTTT
j_gene: TRBJ1-1; abundance: NA; v_gene: TRBV6-5; d_gene: NA; CDR3aa: CASDGGWTEAFF; CDR3nt: TGTGCCAGCGATGGGGGCTGGACTGAAGCTTTCTTT
j_gene: TRBJ1-4; abundance: few; v_gene: TRBV4-1; d_gene: TRBD1; CDR3aa: CASSQGDSNEKLFF; CDR3nt: TGCGCCAGCAGCCAAGGGGACAGTAATGAAAAACTGTTTTTT
j_gene: TRBJ1-5; abundance: few; v_gene: TRBV28; d_gene: NA; CDR3aa: CASSLSAGMQPQHF; CDR3nt: TGTGCCAGCAGTTTATCGGCAGGGATGCAGCCCCAGCATTTT
j_gene: TRBJ1-5; abundance: NA; v_gene: TRBV19; d_gene: TRBD1; CDR3aa: CASSVGQGGFQPQHF; CDR3nt: TGTGCCAGTAGTGTGGGACAGGGGGGATTTCAGCCCCAGCATTTT
j_gene: TRBJ2-1; abundance: NA; v_gene: TRBV28; d_gene: TRBD2; CDR3aa: CASSPGGTSGNEQFF; CDR3nt: TGTGCCAGCAGTCCCGGGGGGACTAGCGGCAATGAGCAGTTCTTC